This record concerns one TCR beta chain sequence. Antigen: not known. V gave up 7 bases and J gave up 3 bases, with 12 bases separating them. The length of the CDR3 is 13 residues. CDR1 and CDR2 (germline): SEHNR, FQNEAQ (reference sequence). This table comes from immunoSEQ multiplex PCR, and its TCRdb copy is limited to in-frame clones, with some not included. The sample comprises roughly 50,000 clones, more than 85% of which are singletons, and roughly 30% rests with the top ten. This sample stems from a study of OX40 agonist ivuxolimab in advanced cancers. General study findings and limits: People who partly responded at 0.1-3.0 mg/kg had some of the least clonal expansion seen.

The V and J genes are TRBV7-9 and TRBJ1-2; D not resolved. The receptor's source is an adult with an advanced solid tumor such as melanoma, head and neck, liver or kidney cancer. Source: CD4+ or CD8+ T cells sorted from blood, taken in a trial of the OX40 agonist ivuxolimab. CDR3 in amino acids: CASNPLTDYGYTF. The CDR3 nucleotides read TGTGCCAGCAACCCCTTAACAGACTATGGCTACACCTTC.